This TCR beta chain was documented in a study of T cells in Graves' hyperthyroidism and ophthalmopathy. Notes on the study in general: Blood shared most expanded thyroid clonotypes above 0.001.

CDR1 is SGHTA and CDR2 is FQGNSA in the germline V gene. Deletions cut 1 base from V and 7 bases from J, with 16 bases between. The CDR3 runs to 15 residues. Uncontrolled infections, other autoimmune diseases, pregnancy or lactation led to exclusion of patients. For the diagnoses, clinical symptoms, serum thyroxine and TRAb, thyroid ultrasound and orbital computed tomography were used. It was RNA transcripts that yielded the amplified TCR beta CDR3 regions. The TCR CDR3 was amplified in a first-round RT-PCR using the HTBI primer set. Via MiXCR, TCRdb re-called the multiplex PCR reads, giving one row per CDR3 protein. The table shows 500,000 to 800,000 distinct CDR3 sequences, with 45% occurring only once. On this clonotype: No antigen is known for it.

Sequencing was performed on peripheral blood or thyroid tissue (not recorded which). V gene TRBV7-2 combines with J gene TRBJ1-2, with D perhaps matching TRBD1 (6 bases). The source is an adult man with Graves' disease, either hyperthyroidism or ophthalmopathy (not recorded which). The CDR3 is CASSLEGGWVSGYTF. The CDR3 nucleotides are TGTGCCAGCAGCTTAGAGGGGGGCTGGGTTTCTGGCTACACCTTC.